This T cell receptor (beta chain) was sequenced for a study of T cell changes during pregnancy in multiple sclerosis. The method was immunoSEQ multiplex PCR; TCRdb's version includes in-frame clones alone and lacks a portion of them. The data show 75,000 to 80,000 clones, over 75% seen once. The CDR3 totals 15 residues. V gene TRBV12-1 combines with J gene TRBJ2-7; the table's D call, TRBD1, has no DNA check behind it. TRBV12-1 has pseudogene status. Sequencing was performed on peripheral blood, taken before pregnancy. The receptor comes from a female donor with multiple sclerosis, enrolled in a pregnancy study. The CDR3 reads CASRSDRGLPYEQYF. DNA of the CDR3: TGTGCCAGCAGGTCAGACAGGGGGCTTCCCTACGAGCAGTACTTC.